Listed below are T cell receptor beta chains from one sample, sequenced in a study of graft-versus-host responses after intestinal transplantation. Only in-frame clones appear in the TCRdb table, and some are missing; sequencing was by immunoSEQ multiplex PCR. The table has 57,000 or so clones, 90% to 95% seen once. The sample was PBMCs, taken roughly 120 days after intestinal transplantation. These receptors came from a human patient who received an intestinal transplant, so some T cells may come from the graft donor. Each CDR3 is given with its conserved first and last residue. Fields, in order: D gene, V gene, J gene, clone size, CDR3 DNA, CDR3 protein. A D gene is named only where the DNA matches it firmly. Not every row has a clone size; where given, it reads once, few, many or a size class.

d_gene: NA
v_gene: TRBV28
j_gene: TRBJ2-5
abundance: NA
CDR3nt: TGTGCCAGCAGCTCCGTCTACCAAGAGACCCAGTACTTC
CDR3aa: CASSSVYQETQYF

d_gene: NA
v_gene: TRBV5-6
j_gene: TRBJ2-1
abundance: NA
CDR3nt: TGTGCCAGCAGCTTCGGGACCCACGTAGCCCCAGATGAGCAGTTCTTC
CDR3aa: CASSFGTHVAPDEQFF

d_gene: NA
v_gene: TRBV6-6
j_gene: TRBJ1-5
abundance: NA
CDR3nt: TGTGCCAGCAGTTACTCGAGGGGCCAGCCCCAGCATTTT
CDR3aa: CASSYSRGQPQHF

d_gene: NA
v_gene: TRBV6-5
j_gene: TRBJ2-2
abundance: NA
CDR3nt: TGTGCCAGCAGCACCGGACAGATAAACACCGGGGAGCTGTTTTTT
CDR3aa: CASSTGQINTGELFF

d_gene: TRBD2
v_gene: TRBV6-1
j_gene: TRBJ2-5
abundance: NA
CDR3nt: TGTGCCAGCTCCCGAAAGGGACTAGCGGCGGAGACCCAGTACTTC
CDR3aa: CASSRKGLAAETQYF

d_gene: TRBD2
v_gene: TRBV6-1
j_gene: TRBJ2-7
abundance: NA
CDR3nt: TGTGCCAGCAGTTTACTAGCGCGCTACGAGCAGTACTTC
CDR3aa: CASSLLARYEQYF

d_gene: TRBD1
v_gene: TRBV18
j_gene: TRBJ2-7
abundance: NA
CDR3nt: TGTGCCAGCGCGCATACAGGGGGGAGCGCCTACGAGCAGTACTTC
CDR3aa: CASAHTGGSAYEQYF

d_gene: NA
v_gene: TRBV30
j_gene: TRBJ1-6
abundance: NA
CDR3nt: TGTGCCTGGAGTTTGGTAAATTCACCCCTCCACTTT
CDR3aa: CAWSLVNSPLHF

d_gene: NA
v_gene: TRBV27
j_gene: TRBJ2-7
abundance: NA
CDR3nt: TGTGCCAGCAGTCGGGGCCTCGAGCAGTACTTC
CDR3aa: CASSRGLEQYF

d_gene: NA
v_gene: TRBV6-5
j_gene: TRBJ2-7
abundance: few
CDR3nt: TGTGCCAGCAAACACGACACGGCAGGATACGAGCAGTACTTC
CDR3aa: CASKHDTAGYEQYF

d_gene: NA
v_gene: TRBV5-4
j_gene: TRBJ2-2
abundance: NA
CDR3nt: TGTGCCAGCAGCTTGGCGGACAGCGGGGAGCTGTTTTTT
CDR3aa: CASSLADSGELFF

d_gene: NA
v_gene: TRBV2
j_gene: TRBJ2-2
abundance: NA
CDR3nt: TGTGCCAGCACCTTGAGGGCCGGGGAGCTGTTTTTT
CDR3aa: CASTLRAGELFF

d_gene: NA
v_gene: TRBV28
j_gene: TRBJ2-7
abundance: few
CDR3nt: TGTGCCAGCAGTTTACTAACCTACGAGCAGTACTTC
CDR3aa: CASSLLTYEQYF

d_gene: TRBD1
v_gene: TRBV27
j_gene: TRBJ2-7
abundance: NA
CDR3nt: TGTGCCAGCAGTTTAGGGTTCCGGACAGGGTTTGACGAGCAGTACTTC
CDR3aa: CASSLGFRTGFDEQYF

d_gene: NA
v_gene: TRBV5-6
j_gene: TRBJ1-1
abundance: NA
CDR3nt: TGTGCCAGCAGCTCTCCTGGGGCGGGGGACACTGAAGCTTTCTTT
CDR3aa: CASSSPGAGDTEAFF

d_gene: NA
v_gene: TRBV7-9
j_gene: TRBJ2-1
abundance: NA
CDR3nt: TGTGCCAGCAGCTTATCGAGGAGCCCGGGTGAGCAGTTCTTC
CDR3aa: CASSLSRSPGEQFF

d_gene: NA
v_gene: TRBV2
j_gene: TRBJ1-3
abundance: NA
CDR3nt: TGTGCCAGCAGTTCACAGGGTAGCTCTGGAAACACCATATATTTT
CDR3aa: CASSSQGSSGNTIYF

d_gene: TRBD2
v_gene: TRBV27
j_gene: TRBJ2-7
abundance: NA
CDR3nt: TGTGCCAGCAGGGACCTCCCCGGGAGGGAGCAGTACTTC
CDR3aa: CASRDLPGREQYF

d_gene: NA
v_gene: TRBV2
j_gene: TRBJ1-4
abundance: NA
CDR3nt: TGTGCCAGCAGGGTACAGAGGGTCGAGGAAAAACTGTTTTTT
CDR3aa: CASRVQRVEEKLFF

d_gene: NA
v_gene: TRBV6-5
j_gene: TRBJ1-2
abundance: NA
CDR3nt: TGTGCCAGCAGTTTCGGGGAAAACTATGGCTACACCTTC
CDR3aa: CASSFGENYGYTF

d_gene: NA
v_gene: TRBV19
j_gene: TRBJ1-2
abundance: NA
CDR3nt: TGTGCCAGTACCGTGGGGCGGAGTGGTGGCTACACCTTC
CDR3aa: CASTVGRSGGYTF

d_gene: NA
v_gene: TRBV5-1
j_gene: TRBJ2-3
abundance: NA
CDR3nt: TGCGCCAGCAGCTTGGGGTCCGGGGATACGCAGTATTTT
CDR3aa: CASSLGSGDTQYF

d_gene: TRBD2
v_gene: TRBV27
j_gene: TRBJ2-7
abundance: NA
CDR3nt: TGTGCCAGCAGTTTTGGCGGGAGGCAACCCTACGAGCAGTACTTC
CDR3aa: CASSFGGRQPYEQYF

d_gene: NA
v_gene: TRBV6-5
j_gene: TRBJ2-3
abundance: NA
CDR3nt: TGTGCCAGCAGTTACTCACAGGGAGACACAGATACGCAGTATTTT
CDR3aa: CASSYSQGDTDTQYF

d_gene: NA
v_gene: TRBV5-4
j_gene: TRBJ1-2
abundance: once
CDR3nt: TGTGCCAGCAGCGCATCCAGGGACCCCTATGGCTACACCTTC
CDR3aa: CASSASRDPYGYTF

d_gene: NA
v_gene: TRBV5-1
j_gene: TRBJ1-6
abundance: NA
CDR3nt: TGCGCCAGCAGCTTAATCGCGCCCGGGACAAGAAATTCACCCCTCCACTTT
CDR3aa: CASSLIAPGTRNSPLHF

d_gene: NA
v_gene: TRBV10-3
j_gene: TRBJ2-7
abundance: NA
CDR3nt: TGTGCCATCAGTTGGGACGGGGGCGAGCAGTACTTC
CDR3aa: CAISWDGGEQYF

d_gene: NA
v_gene: TRBV19
j_gene: TRBJ1-5
abundance: NA
CDR3nt: TGTGCCAGTAGTTTGCGGACAGCCAGCAATCAGCCCCAGCATTTT
CDR3aa: CASSLRTASNQPQHF

d_gene: NA
v_gene: TRBV6-1
j_gene: TRBJ2-2
abundance: NA
CDR3nt: TGTGCCAGCAGTGAATACGCGGGGTGGCCCACCGGGGAGCTGTTTTTT
CDR3aa: CASSEYAGWPTGELFF

d_gene: NA
v_gene: TRBV28
j_gene: TRBJ2-7
abundance: NA
CDR3nt: TGTGCCAGCAGTCCCGTTGACAGGACCACCCACTCCTACGAGCAGTACTTC
CDR3aa: CASSPVDRTTHSYEQYF

d_gene: NA
v_gene: TRBV5-1
j_gene: TRBJ2-1
abundance: once
CDR3nt: TGCGCCAGCACCATCTCAGGGTTTTCCTACAATGAGCAGTTCTTC
CDR3aa: CASTISGFSYNEQFF

d_gene: NA
v_gene: TRBV30
j_gene: TRBJ2-7
abundance: NA
CDR3nt: TGTGCCTGCTCCGGTGGAGGGGACGGAGGGGCCTATTACGAGCAGTACTTC
CDR3aa: CACSGGGDGGAYYEQYF

d_gene: NA
v_gene: TRBV29-1
j_gene: TRBJ1-1
abundance: NA
CDR3nt: TGCAGCACCGAGTCCTTGTTTCGGAACACTGAAGCTTTCTTT
CDR3aa: CSTESLFRNTEAFF

d_gene: NA
v_gene: TRBV18
j_gene: TRBJ1-1
abundance: NA
CDR3nt: TGTGCCAGCGCAATCGGGGCCGACACTGAAGCTTTCTTT
CDR3aa: CASAIGADTEAFF

d_gene: TRBD1
v_gene: TRBV6-1
j_gene: TRBJ1-4
abundance: NA
CDR3nt: TGTGCCAGCAGTGACGGGGGACTCGGGACAGGAAATGAAAAACTGTTTTTT
CDR3aa: CASSDGGLGTGNEKLFF

d_gene: NA
v_gene: TRBV28
j_gene: TRBJ1-5
abundance: once
CDR3nt: TGTGCCAGCACCCTCCTGCGCAGGCTGGCGGTCCAGCATTTT
CDR3aa: CASTLLRRLAVQHF

d_gene: NA
v_gene: TRBV19
j_gene: TRBJ1-2
abundance: NA
CDR3nt: TGTGCCAGTAGTCCCAGGGGCCTGGGAAACTATGGCTACACCTTC
CDR3aa: CASSPRGLGNYGYTF

d_gene: NA
v_gene: TRBV7-6
j_gene: TRBJ1-1
abundance: NA
CDR3nt: TGTGCCAGCAGCAAGACGGGGAACACTGAAGCTTTCTTT
CDR3aa: CASSKTGNTEAFF

d_gene: NA
v_gene: TRBV30
j_gene: TRBJ1-1
abundance: NA
CDR3nt: TGTGCCTGGCGACGGGCGTGGGGTGAAGCTTTCTTT
CDR3aa: CAWRRAWGEAFF

d_gene: TRBD1
v_gene: TRBV7-9
j_gene: TRBJ1-6
abundance: NA
CDR3nt: TGTGCCAGCAGCTTAGTAGGAGGGGACAGCGACTTTAATTCACCCCTCCACTTT
CDR3aa: CASSLVGGDSDFNSPLHF

d_gene: NA
v_gene: TRBV28
j_gene: TRBJ2-3
abundance: NA
CDR3nt: TGTGCCAGCAGTTCCCCGGACCATAGCACAGATACGCAGTATTTT
CDR3aa: CASSSPDHSTDTQYF

d_gene: NA
v_gene: TRBV5-3
j_gene: TRBJ2-5
abundance: NA
CDR3nt: TGTGCCAGAAGCTTGGGTGACAGCCAAGAGACCCAGTACTTC
CDR3aa: CARSLGDSQETQYF

d_gene: NA
v_gene: TRBV2
j_gene: TRBJ1-4
abundance: NA
CDR3nt: TGTGCCAGCAGTGAACCGGAGAATTACGAAAAACTGTTTTTT
CDR3aa: CASSEPENYEKLFF

d_gene: NA
v_gene: TRBV6-1
j_gene: TRBJ2-1
abundance: NA
CDR3nt: TGTGCCAGCAGTGAACCGTTGCGGGGGCCTTACAATGAGCAGTTCTTC
CDR3aa: CASSEPLRGPYNEQFF

d_gene: NA
v_gene: TRBV6-5
j_gene: TRBJ2-7
abundance: NA
CDR3nt: TGTGCCAGCAGTTACAGGGCGCACGAGCAGTACTTC
CDR3aa: CASSYRAHEQYF

d_gene: TRBD1
v_gene: TRBV27
j_gene: TRBJ1-2
abundance: NA
CDR3nt: TGTGCCACCCGACAGGGCGAAATCGGCTACACCTTC
CDR3aa: CATRQGEIGYTF

d_gene: NA
v_gene: TRBV5-5
j_gene: TRBJ1-5
abundance: NA
CDR3nt: TGTGCCAGCAGCTTGGAGGAGCAGGGTTGGAATCAGCCCCAGCATTTT
CDR3aa: CASSLEEQGWNQPQHF

d_gene: NA
v_gene: TRBV20-1
j_gene: TRBJ2-3
abundance: NA
CDR3nt: TGCAGTGCCCACTTCGATACGCAGTATTTT
CDR3aa: CSAHFDTQYF

d_gene: NA
v_gene: TRBV12-1
j_gene: TRBJ1-5
abundance: NA
CDR3nt: TGTGCCAGCAGCATAACCGTTAGTCGGAACCGGGGGGACAGTTGCCAGCCCCAGCATTTT
CDR3aa: CASSITVSRNRGDSCQPQHF

d_gene: TRBD1
v_gene: TRBV5-4
j_gene: TRBJ2-3
abundance: NA
CDR3nt: TGTGCCAGCACCCCAGGCGACAGGGTCCTCACAGATACGCAGTATTTT
CDR3aa: CASTPGDRVLTDTQYF

d_gene: NA
v_gene: TRBV10-3
j_gene: TRBJ1-1
abundance: few
CDR3nt: TGTGCCATCAGCCCGCTGATGAACACTGAAGCTTTCTTT
CDR3aa: CAISPLMNTEAFF

d_gene: NA
v_gene: TRBV7-8
j_gene: TRBJ2-5
abundance: NA
CDR3nt: TGTGCCAGCAGCTTCGGACGGACTGGGGAGACCCAGTACTTC
CDR3aa: CASSFGRTGETQYF

d_gene: NA
v_gene: TRBV25-1
j_gene: TRBJ2-1
abundance: NA
CDR3nt: TGTGTCCCACTCCCCCAACCTGGGCGTTCCTTCTACAATGAGCAGTTCTTC
CDR3aa: CVPLPQPGRSFYNEQFF

d_gene: NA
v_gene: TRBV6-1
j_gene: TRBJ2-7
abundance: NA
CDR3nt: TGTGCCAGCAGTGAAGACGGGGTCTGGGGGTACGAGCAGTACTTC
CDR3aa: CASSEDGVWGYEQYF